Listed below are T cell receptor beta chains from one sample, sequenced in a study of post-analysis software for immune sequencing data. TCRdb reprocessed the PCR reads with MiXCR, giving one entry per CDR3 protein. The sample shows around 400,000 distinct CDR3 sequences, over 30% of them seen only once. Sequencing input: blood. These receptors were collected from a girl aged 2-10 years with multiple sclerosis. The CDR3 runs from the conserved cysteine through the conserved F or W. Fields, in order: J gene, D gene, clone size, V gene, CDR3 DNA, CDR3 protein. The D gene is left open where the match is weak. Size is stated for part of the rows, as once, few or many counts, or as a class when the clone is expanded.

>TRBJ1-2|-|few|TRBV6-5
TGTGCCAGCAGTTACTGGTCGGCAGATATCGGCTATGGCTACACCTTC
CASSYWSADIGYGYTF
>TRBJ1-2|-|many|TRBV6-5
TGTGCCAGCAGCCAACAACCGAACTCCAACTATGGCTACACCTTC
CASSQQPNSNYGYTF
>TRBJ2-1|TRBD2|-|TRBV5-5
TGTGCCAGCAGGCCCCCCCTAGCGGGAGGGGGCGATGAGCAGTTCTTC
CASRPPLAGGGDEQFF
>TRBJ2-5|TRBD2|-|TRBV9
TGTGCCAGCAGTGTTAGCAAGCGGGAGGCGCGAGAGACCCAGTACTTC
CASSVSKREARETQYF
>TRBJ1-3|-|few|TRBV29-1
TGCAGCGTTGAGACAGTCCGGTTACATGGGAGCTCTGGAAACACCATATATTTT
CSVETVRLHGSSGNTIYF
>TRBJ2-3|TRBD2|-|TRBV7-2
TGTGCCAGCAGCTTAGCGAAAGCGGGAGTGGGGTTACGAGATACGCAGTATTTT
CASSLAKAGVGLRDTQYF
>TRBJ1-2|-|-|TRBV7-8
TGTGCCAGCAGCCCCCTTGGTGGGGGAGGCTATGGCTACACCTTC
CASSPLGGGGYGYTF
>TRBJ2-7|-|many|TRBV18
TGTGCCAGCTCACTAAGCTCCTCCTACGAGCAGTACTTC
CASSLSSSYEQYF
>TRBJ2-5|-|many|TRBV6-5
TGTGCCAGCAGTCCGTCGTCTGACCAAGAGACCCAGTACTTC
CASSPSSDQETQYF
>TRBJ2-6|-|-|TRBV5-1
TGCGCCAGCAGCTTGACTCCGCCGGGGGCCAACGTCCTGACTTTC
CASSLTPPGANVLTF
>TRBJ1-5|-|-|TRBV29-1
TGCAGCGTTGTTGTGGGGACCAGCAATCAGCCCCAGCATTTT
CSVVVGTSNQPQHF
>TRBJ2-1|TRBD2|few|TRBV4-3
TGCGCCAGCAGCCAAGGGGGAGGGCCTAGTGAGCAGTTCTTC
CASSQGGGPSEQFF
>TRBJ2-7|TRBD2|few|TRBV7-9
TGTGCCAGCAGCTTAGTCCCTAGCGGAGGCTACGAGCAGTACTTC
CASSLVPSGGYEQYF
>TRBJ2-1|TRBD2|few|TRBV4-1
TGCGCCAGCAGCCAAGATTTCGGTACGGGAGCGGGATGGGGCTACAATGAGCAGTTCTTC
CASSQDFGTGAGWGYNEQFF
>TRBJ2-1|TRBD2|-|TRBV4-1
TGCGCCAGCAGCCGCGGGGGGGCCGTGTACAATGAGCAGTTCTTC
CASSRGGAVYNEQFF
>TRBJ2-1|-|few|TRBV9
TGTGCCAGCAGCGCTAGTGGGGTATGGGGCGTCTACAATGAGCAGTTCTTC
CASSASGVWGVYNEQFF
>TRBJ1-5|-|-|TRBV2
TGTGCCAGCAGTGAGGTTAAGGGGCGTGGAAGCAATCAGCCCCAGCATTTT
CASSEVKGRGSNQPQHF
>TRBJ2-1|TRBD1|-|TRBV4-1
TGCGTCAGCAGCCAAGAGGGACAGGGGCTAAATGAGCAGTTCTTC
CVSSQEGQGLNEQFF
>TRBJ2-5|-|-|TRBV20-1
TGCAGTGCTAGAGGGTCGATTGTCGAGACCCAGTACTTC
CSARGSIVETQYF
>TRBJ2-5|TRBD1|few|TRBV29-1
TGCAGCGTCAACGGACAGGAGCGTCACCAAGAGACCCAGTACTTC
CSVNGQERHQETQYF
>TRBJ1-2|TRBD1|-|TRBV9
TGTGCCAGCAGCGGCACAGGGGGCTATGGCTACACCTTC
CASSGTGGYGYTF
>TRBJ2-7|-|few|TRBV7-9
TGTGCCAGCAGCTTTACAGGGACTGACGAGCAGTACTTC
CASSFTGTDEQYF
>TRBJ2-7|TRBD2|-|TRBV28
TGTGCCAGTTTATCCGTGGGGGGGTACGAGCAGTACTTC
CASLSVGGYEQYF
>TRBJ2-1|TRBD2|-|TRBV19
TGTGCCAGCCTGCGGACTAGTGGTTTAACGGAGCAGTTCTTC
CASLRTSGLTEQFF
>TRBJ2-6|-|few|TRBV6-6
TGTGCCAGCAGGAAATCCAGCTCTGGGGCCAACGTCCTGACTTTC
CASRKSSSGANVLTF
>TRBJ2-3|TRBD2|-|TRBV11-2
TGTGCCAGCAGCATGAGCGGGGGGACAGATACGCAGTATTTT
CASSMSGGTDTQYF
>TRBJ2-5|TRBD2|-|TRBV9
TGTGCCAGCAGCCCTCGGGGACTAGCTCAAGAGACCCAGTACTTC
CASSPRGLAQETQYF
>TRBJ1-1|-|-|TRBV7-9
TGTGCCAGCAGCTACACCGGACAGTCCTCGACTGAAGCTTTCTTT
CASSYTGQSSTEAFF
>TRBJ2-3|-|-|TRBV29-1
TGCAGCGTTGAAGATTGGTCGGGAACCTCCTACACAGATACGCAGTATTTT
CSVEDWSGTSYTDTQYF
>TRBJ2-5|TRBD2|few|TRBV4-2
TGTGCCAGCAGCCAAGATCCTAGCGGGGAGCAGTACTTC
CASSQDPSGEQYF
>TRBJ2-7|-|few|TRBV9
TGTGCCAGCAGCGTAGGGGCACCAGTGGGGGTTTACGAGCAGTACTTC
CASSVGAPVGVYEQYF
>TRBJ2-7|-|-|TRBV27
TGTGCCAGCAGTTTATCAGGGGGTCTTGGCAACGAGCAGTACTTC
CASSLSGGLGNEQYF
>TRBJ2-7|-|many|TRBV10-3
TGTGCCATCAGTGACAGGCTGGGGGGGCTTGGCTACGAGCAGTACTTC
CAISDRLGGLGYEQYF
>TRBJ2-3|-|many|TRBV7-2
TGTGCCAGCAGCCCCTACGCGGATACGCAGTATTTT
CASSPYADTQYF
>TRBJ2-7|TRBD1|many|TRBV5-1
TGTGCCAGCAGTTTAGGGACAGCAACCTACGAGCAGTACTTC
CASSLGTATYEQYF
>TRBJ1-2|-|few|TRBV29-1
TGCAGCGTTGAAGAGTTAGTGAGAGGCAGGGACTATGGCTACACCTTC
CSVEELVRGRDYGYTF
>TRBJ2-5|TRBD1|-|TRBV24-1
TGTGCCACCAGTGCCCCGACAGGGTTCCAAGAGACCCAGTACTTC
CATSAPTGFQETQYF
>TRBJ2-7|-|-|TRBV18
TGTGCCAGCTCACCGGAAAGGAACAGTGTGTACGAGCAGTACTTC
CASSPERNSVYEQYF
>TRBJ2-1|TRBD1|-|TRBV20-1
TGCAGTGCTAGCAGGGGGCAGGAGCAGTTCTTC
CSASRGQEQFF
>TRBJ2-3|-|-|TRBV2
TGTGCCAGCAGTGACCACCCCACAGATACGCAGTATTTT
CASSDHPTDTQYF
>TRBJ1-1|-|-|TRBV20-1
TGCAGTGCTAGAGTCGGGGGAGATGAGAACACTGAAGCTTTCTTT
CSARVGGDENTEAFF
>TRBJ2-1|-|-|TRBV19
TGTGCCAGTAGCGGGGGGCTCTCCTACAATGAGCAGTTCTTC
CASSGGLSYNEQFF
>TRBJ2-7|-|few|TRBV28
TGTGCCAGCAGTTTACAGGACGGCCTCTACGAGCAGTACTTC
CASSLQDGLYEQYF
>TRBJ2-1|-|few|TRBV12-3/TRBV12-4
TGTGCCAGCAGTTTAGAGGAGCAAAGTCCCTACAATGAGCAGTTCTTC
CASSLEEQSPYNEQFF
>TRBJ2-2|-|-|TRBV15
TGTGCCACCAGCAGAGATCAGGCCGGGGAGCTGTTTTTT
CATSRDQAGELFF
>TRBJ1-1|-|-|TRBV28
TGTGCCAGCAACAAAATGGTTAGGGGGACGAGTTGGACTGAAGCTTTCTTT
CASNKMVRGTSWTEAFF
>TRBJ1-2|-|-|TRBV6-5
TGTGCCACCAAAAAAACAGGAAGAAATGGCTACACCTTC
CATKKTGRNGYTF
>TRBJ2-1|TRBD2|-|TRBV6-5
TGTGCCAGCAGCCCGCCGGGACTAGCGGGGAATGAGCAGTTCTTC
CASSPPGLAGNEQFF